Presented here are 32 T cell receptor beta chains from one specimen sequenced in a study of early T cells in non-severe SARS-CoV-2 infection. TCRdb re-derived calls from the 5' RACE reads in MiXCR, one entry per CDR3 protein. Of tens of thousands of distinct CDR3 sequences in the sample, around 12% are singletons; the top ten hold around 2.8%. The source material was whole blood. The origin of the receptors is an adult who was a healthcare worker with PCR-confirmed SARS-CoV-2 infection or an uninfected control (not recorded which).

The J gene is TRBJ2-2, the V gene TRBV7-6; D might be TRBD1 (6 bases). V shed 0 bases and J shed 4 bases, with 18 bases lying between them. CDR1 is SGHVS, CDR2 FNYEAQ, per germline. The CDR3 has 18 amino acids. CDR3 in DNA: TGTGCCAGCAGCTTAGCGCAGAGGACAGCGGCCCTCACCGGGGAGCTGTTTTTT. Translation gives CASSLAQRTAALTGELFF.

This clonotype was picked up a small number of times. This chain links TRBV29-1 with TRBJ1-5; D is unresolved. The CDR3 totals 12 residues. Germline V lookup: CDR1 SQVTM, CDR2 ANQGSEA. The DNA of the CDR3 is TGCAGTTCTCCCGTGGGCAATCAGCCCCAGCATTTT. This sequence encodes CSSPVGNQPQHF.

This clonotype was observed at least ten times. The gene calls are TRBV5-1 and TRBJ1-1, with TRBD1 identical over 7 bases. This CDR3 is built from 13 residues. Germline V gene data show CDR1 as SGHRS and CDR2 as YFSETQ. Germline trimming cut 7 bases from V and 2 bases from J; bases unmatched to any gene: 5. DNA of the CDR3: TGCGCCAGCTTTGGACAGGACAACACTGAAGCTTTCTTT. This gives the protein CASFGQDNTEAFF.

The genes are TRBV7-9 and TRBJ2-1; the D gene is possibly TRBD2 (7 bases). Trimming took 11 bases from V and 6 from J, leaving 14 bases between them. The CDR3 length is 12 residues. Germline V lookup: CDR1 SEHNR, CDR2 FQNEAQ (reference sequence). CDR3: CAFKGGGNEQFF. CDR3 coding DNA: TGTGCCTTCAAGGGGGGGGGCAATGAGCAGTTCTTC.

At least ten counts were recorded for this clonotype. The chain employs TRBV24-1 and TRBJ2-2, with D perhaps TRBD2 (5 bases). The CDR3 contains 15 residues. Trimming stripped 9 bases from V and 5 bases from J, with 18 bases between. Germline V gene data show CDR1 as KGHDR and CDR2 as SFDVKD. CDR3 region: CATSLDSPSTGELFF. In nucleotides, the CDR3 is TGTGCCACCTCATTGGACTCCCCCTCTACCGGGGAGCTGTTTTTT.

This clonotype turned up a few times. V and J are TRBV7-8 and TRBJ1-6; TRBD1 is a possible D gene (6 bases). The CDR3 is made up of 16 amino acids. Germline V gene data show CDR1 as SGHVS and CDR2 as FQNEAQ. Trimming pared 6 bases from V and 8 bases from J, leaving 20 bases between. CDR3 nucleotides: TGTGCCAGCAGGCCCCCGGGACAACCGGGCTATTCACCCCTCCACTTT. Its translation is CASRPPGQPGYSPLHF.

This clonotype was counted ten times or more. The chain joins TRBV19 to TRBJ1-2; D gene unclear. Per germline, CDR1 LNHDA and CDR2 SQIVND (reference sequence). The CDR3 runs to 12 residues. Trimming pared 5 bases from V and 8 bases from J, leaving 12 bases between. CDR3 coding DNA: TGTGCCAGTAGTCCGCGGACGAGGGGCTACACCTTC. Protein sequence: CASSPRTRGYTF.

This chain joins TRBV4-1 and TRBJ1-1, with 7 bases fitting TRBD1. The CDR3 loop spans 15 amino acids. The germline V gene encodes CDR1 MGHRA and CDR2 YSYEKL. J lost 0 bases, V lost 2 bases, and 3 bases had no gene match. The CDR3 protein is CASSQQGGLNTEAFF. The CDR3 nucleotides are TGCGCCAGCAGCCAACAAGGGGGCCTGAACACTGAAGCTTTCTTT.

The chain employs TRBV7-3 and TRBJ1-1; D call uncertain. Trimming pared 5 bases from V and 7 bases from J, leaving 17 bases between. The CDR3 consists of 14 residues. Germline V gene data show CDR1 as SGHTA and CDR2 as FQGTGA. The CDR3 here is CASSPQADGSEAFF. The DNA for the CDR3 is TGTGCCAGCAGCCCCCAGGCGGACGGGAGTGAAGCTTTCTTT.

This clonotype occurred a few times. The chain combines TRBV12-3 or TRBV12-4 with TRBJ2-1; D ambiguous. CDR3 length: 13 residues. The CDR3 DNA reads as TGTGCGACCTCGTCGGGCCCCTACAATGAGCAGTTCTTC. The encoded protein is CATSSGPYNEQFF.

This clonotype was picked up many times. The chain couples TRBV5-1 to TRBJ2-1, with TRBD2 identical over 14 bases. The CDR3 totals 18 residues. CDR1 is SGHRS, CDR2 YFSETQ, per germline. After removal of 2 bases from V and 3 bases from J, the junction contained 7 bases not matched to a gene. CDR3 coding DNA: TGCGCCAGCAGCTTCGGACTAGCGGGAGGCGGATACTACAATGAGCAGTTCTTC. Amino acids: CASSFGLAGGGYYNEQFF. Filled out from reference TRBV5-1 and TRBJ2-1, the complete variable domain reads KAGVTQTPRYLIKTRGQQVTLSCSPISGHRSVSWYQQTPGQGLQFLFEYFSETQRNKGNFPGRFSGRQFSNSRSEMNVSTLELGDSALYLCASSFGLAGGGYYNEQFFGPGTRLTVL.

On this clonotype itself: This may stem from a read error, because a much larger clone lies one nucleotide away. This chain connects TRBV5-1 to TRBJ2-5, with a tentative D call TRBD2 (5 bases). The germline gives CDR1 SGHRS, CDR2 YFSETQ. Between the trimmed V and J ends, which lost 7 bases and 5 bases, there was a span of 12 bases. The CDR3 loop spans 12 amino acids. The CDR3 spells CASSRGHETQYF. The CDR3 DNA is TGCGCCAGCTCCCGCGGGCATGAGACCCAGTACTTC.

V is TRBV12-3 or TRBV12-4 and J is TRBJ1-4; D unresolved. Trimming pared 5 bases from V and 7 bases from J, leaving 14 bases between. There are 14 residues in the CDR3. CDR3 in DNA: TGTGCCAGCAGTCCAACTACCCGGGCTGAAAAACTGTTTTTT. Translating it yields CASSPTTRAEKLFF.

This chain's CDR3 is CASSTRLAGVDEQFF. The CDR3 DNA reads TGTGCCAGCAGCACTCGACTAGCGGGAGTCGATGAGCAGTTCTTC. The genes are TRBV9 and TRBJ2-1; 12 bases are shared with TRBD2. V was pared by 4 bases and J by 8 bases, with 7 bases of the junction left unmatched. In germline, CDR1 is SGDLS, CDR2 YYNGEE. The CDR3 is 15 residues long.

The rearrangement uses TRBV11-2 and TRBJ1-5; maybe TRBD1 (5 bases). The CDR3 covers 14 residues. V was trimmed by 5 bases and J by 3 bases, leaving 11 bases between them. CDR1 and CDR2 (germline): SGHAT, FQNNGV. The CDR3 sequence: CASSRGRVNQPQHF. The CDR3 nucleotides read TGTGCCAGCAGCCGCGGCAGGGTCAATCAGCCCCAGCATTTT.

This clonotype appeared a few times. The rearrangement links TRBV7-6 to TRBJ2-5; 11 bases match TRBD2. CDR3 length: 15 residues. Trimming cost V 4 bases and J 10 bases; bases outside gene matches: 11. In germline, CDR1 is SGHVS, CDR2 FNYEAQ. In nucleotides, the CDR3 is TGTGCCAGCAGCTCGGGACAGTTGACTAGCGGGGACCAGTACTTC. It specifies CASSSGQLTSGDQYF.

As to this clonotype: A much larger clone is a single base away; this may be a read error. This sequence joins TRBV6-5 and TRBJ1-2, with D possibly matching TRBD1 (5 bases). The germline V gene has CDR1 MNHEY and CDR2 SVGAGI. V was shortened by 0 bases and J by 4 bases, with 15 bases between the two germline ends. CDR3 length: 16 residues. CDR3 amino acids: CASSYSAGRPSYGYTF. CDR3 in DNA: TGTGCCAGCAGTTACTCGGCAGGGAGGCCTAGCTATGGCTACACCTTC.

This chain joins TRBV12-3 or TRBV12-4 and TRBJ1-4, with 7 bases identical to TRBD1. The CDR3 totals 19 residues. After removal of 6 bases from V and 6 bases from J, the junction contained 22 bases not matched to a gene. CDR3 residues: CASSGPSGAGGKDHEKLFF. As DNA, the CDR3 is TGTGCCAGCAGCGGGCCATCTGGGGCAGGGGGAAAGGACCATGAAAAACTGTTTTTT.

The rearrangement joins TRBV10-1 to TRBJ2-7; 9 nucleotides match TRBD2. The CDR3 sequence is 14 residues long. Germline lookup yields CDR1 WNHNN and CDR2 SYGVQD (reference sequence). After removal of 3 bases from V and 0 bases from J, the junction contained 0 bases not matched to a gene. For the CDR3, the DNA is TGCGCCAGCAGTGATAGCGGGAGCTCCTACGAGCAGTACTTC. Protein sequence: CASSDSGSSYEQYF.

In its sample, this clonotype was seen many times. The V and J genes are TRBV7-2 and TRBJ2-3; the match to TRBD2 covers 10 bases. Germline CDR1 and CDR2: SGHTA and FQGNSA. The ends lost 5 bases at V and 9 bases at J; junction bases unmatched: 14. The CDR3 spans 16 residues. CDR3 DNA sequence: TGTGCCAGCAGCCTGGGGGGCGGCCTAGCGGGAGTCACGCAGTATTTT. Protein sequence: CASSLGGGLAGVTQYF.

This CDR3 reads CASSLDRGSYGYTF. Here the CDR3 DNA reads TGTGCCAGCAGCTTGGACAGGGGCTCTTATGGCTACACCTTC. The chain couples TRBV7-6 to TRBJ1-2; 9 bases are a match to TRBD1. The CDR3 is 14 residues long. V was clipped by 3 bases and J by 5 bases; unmatched bases: 4. Per germline, CDR1 SGHVS and CDR2 FNYEAQ.

The chain links TRBV2 to TRBJ2-7; possibly TRBD1 for D (5 bases). Deletions cut 3 bases from V and 10 bases from J, with 13 bases between. Germline CDR1 and CDR2: SNHLY and FYNNEI. CDR3 length equals 12 residues. The CDR3 spells CASSDLGRYQYF. The CDR3 DNA sequence: TGTGCCAGCAGTGACTTGGGGCGTTATCAGTACTTC.

The gene calls are TRBV12-3 or TRBV12-4 and TRBJ2-3; D uncertain. This CDR3 spans 12 amino acids. Trimming removed 3 bases at V and 5 bases at J, with 6 bases between. CDR3 amino acids: CASSFPVDTQYF. For the CDR3, the DNA is TGTGCCAGCAGTTTTCCTGTAGATACGCAGTATTTT.

This clonotype has ten or more counts. The chain carries TRBV11-2 and TRBJ2-7; TRBD2 aligns across 8 bases. This CDR3 region has 15 residues. Germline loops: CDR1 SGHAT, CDR2 FQNNGV. V lost 4 bases and J lost 7; bases outside the gene matches: 12. CDR3 in amino acids: CASSSTGGETWEQYF. The CDR3 bases are TGTGCCAGCAGCTCAACGGGAGGGGAGACATGGGAGCAGTACTTC. Filled out from reference TRBV11-2 and TRBJ2-7, the complete variable domain reads EAGVAQSPRYKIIEKRQSVAFWCNPISGHATLYWYQQILGQGPKLLIQFQNNGVVDDSQLPKDRFSAERLKGVDSTLKIQPAKLEDSAVYLCASSSTGGETWEQYFGPGTRLTVT.

In this sample, this clonotype turned up a few times. CDR3 region: CASSGPGTSNNEQFF. The CDR3 nucleotides read TGTGCCAGCAGCGGTCCCGGGACTAGCAACAATGAGCAGTTCTTC. The J gene is TRBJ2-1, the V gene TRBV9; TRBD2 aligns across 9 bases. The CDR3 has 15 amino acids. Per the germline V gene, CDR1 is SGDLS and CDR2 is YYNGEE. Trimming cost V 3 bases and J 5 bases; bases outside gene matches: 6.

To note about this clonotype: Just one base apart from a much larger clone, this may be a read error. The chain uses TRBV12-3 or TRBV12-4 and TRBJ2-7; 13 bases match TRBD2. The CDR3 is made up of 19 amino acids. Here the CDR3 DNA reads TGTGCCAGCGGTTTTTCCCAAATATGGACTAGCGGGGGATCCTACGAGCAGTACTTC. Residues: CASGFSQIWTSGGSYEQYF.

This clonotype has ten or more counts. The chain joins TRBV12-3 or TRBV12-4 to TRBJ2-1; D remains unclear. The germline V and J ends were trimmed by 3 bases and 0 bases, with 12 bases remaining between them. This CDR3 has 16 residues. The chain's CDR3 is CASSLKFRSSYNEQFF. The CDR3 bases are TGTGCCAGCAGTTTGAAGTTTAGGAGCTCCTACAATGAGCAGTTCTTC.

This clonotype was recorded at least ten times. The V gene is TRBV5-1, the J gene TRBJ1-1; D not resolved. This CDR3 has 16 amino acids. The germline V gene has CDR1 SGHRS and CDR2 YFSETQ. V was shortened by 0 bases and J by 0 bases, with 12 bases between the two germline ends. CDR3 in amino acids: CASSLAPTEMNTEAFF. The CDR3 coding sequence is TGCGCCAGCAGCTTGGCGCCTACAGAAATGAACACTGAAGCTTTCTTT.

This clonotype was observed many times. The chain recombines TRBV7-9 with TRBJ1-2, with TRBD1 matching over 8 bases. The CDR3 is made up of 16 amino acids. CDR1 and CDR2 (germline): SEHNR, FQNEAQ (reference sequence). Trimming at V came to 10 bases and at J to 4 bases, leaving 17 bases not matched to a gene. The DNA for the CDR3 is TGTGCCAACCAGCCCTGGACAGGGCTGAGTAGCTATGGCTACACCTTC. Protein product: CANQPWTGLSSYGYTF.

This clonotype was detected ten times or more. The chain is built from TRBV11-2 and TRBJ1-5, with D tentatively TRBD1 (6 bases). This CDR3 region has 15 residues. Trimming removed 3 bases at V and 4 bases at J, with 13 bases between. Germline lookup yields CDR1 SGHAT and CDR2 FQNNGV. The CDR3 bases are TGTGCCAGCAGCTTGGGAAGGGGGGAAAATCAGCCCCAGCATTTT. Protein: CASSLGRGENQPQHF. The variable domain in full, with the rest retrieved from reference TRBV11-2 and TRBJ1-5, is EAGVAQSPRYKIIEKRQSVAFWCNPISGHATLYWYQQILGQGPKLLIQFQNNGVVDDSQLPKDRFSAERLKGVDSTLKIQPAKLEDSAVYLCASSLGRGENQPQHFGDGTRLSIL.

The chain combines TRBV12-3 or TRBV12-4 with TRBJ2-3; perhaps TRBD2 as D (8 bases). Trimming left V 7 bases short and J 4 bases short, with 24 bases between. The CDR3 consists of 17 residues. The CDR3 bases are TGTGCCAGCATCCGACGGGGGGGAGCGGGGACAGCAGATACGCAGTATTTT. Translation gives CASIRRGGAGTADTQYF.

The CDR3 nucleotides read TGTGCCCGTGCAGGGGGCGATGGCCACGAGCAGTACTTC. This gives the protein CARAGGDGHEQYF. The chain uses TRBV30 and TRBJ2-7; 8 positions agree with TRBD1. This CDR3 is 13 amino acids long. V shed 8 bases, J shed 5 bases, and the junction held 11 bases outside the gene matches. Germline assignment: CDR1 GTSNPN and CDR2 SVGIG (reference sequence).